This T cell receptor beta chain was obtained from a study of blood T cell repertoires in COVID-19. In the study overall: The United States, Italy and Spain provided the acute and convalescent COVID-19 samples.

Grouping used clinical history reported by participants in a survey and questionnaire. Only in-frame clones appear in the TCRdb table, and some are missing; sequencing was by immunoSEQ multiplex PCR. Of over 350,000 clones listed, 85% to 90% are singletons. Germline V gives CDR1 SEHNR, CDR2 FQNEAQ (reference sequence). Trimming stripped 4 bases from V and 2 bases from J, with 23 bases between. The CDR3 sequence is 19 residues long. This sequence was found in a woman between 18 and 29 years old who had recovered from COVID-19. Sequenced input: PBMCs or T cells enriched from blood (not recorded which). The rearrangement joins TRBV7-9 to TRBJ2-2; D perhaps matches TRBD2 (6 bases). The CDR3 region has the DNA TGTGCCAGCAGCTCGACTTCGATGGGACTGGAAACTAACACCGGGGAGCTGTTTTTT. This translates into CASSSTSMGLETNTGELFF.